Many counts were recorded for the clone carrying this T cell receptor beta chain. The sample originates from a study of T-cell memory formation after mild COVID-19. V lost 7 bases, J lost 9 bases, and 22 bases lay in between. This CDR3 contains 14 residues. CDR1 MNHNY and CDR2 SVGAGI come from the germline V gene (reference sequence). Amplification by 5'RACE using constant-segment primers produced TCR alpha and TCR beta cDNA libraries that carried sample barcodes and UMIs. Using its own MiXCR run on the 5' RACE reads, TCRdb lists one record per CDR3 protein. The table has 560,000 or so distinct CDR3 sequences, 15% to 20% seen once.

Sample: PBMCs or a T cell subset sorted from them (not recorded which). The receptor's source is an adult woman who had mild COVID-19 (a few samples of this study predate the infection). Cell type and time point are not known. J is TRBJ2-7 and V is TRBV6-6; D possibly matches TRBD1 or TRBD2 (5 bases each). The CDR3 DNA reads TGTGCCAGCAAACAAGGGGCCGGGGCATTGTGGCAGTACTTC. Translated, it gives CASKQGAGALWQYF.